This TCR beta chain was captured by sequencing in a study of cytomegalovirus exposure and HLA in healthy donors. The CDR3 totals 16 residues. Germline CDR1 is SGHDT and CDR2 is YYEEEE. With 4 bases removed from V and 5 bases from J, the gap between germline ends came to 22 bases. Overall study results and limits: Cytomegalovirus status was reportedly diagnosed by the classifier with high sensitivity and specificity. Available immune exposure information was restricted to CMV serostatus only.

PCR was performed using 60 Vbeta and 13 Jbeta primers. The repertoire was sequenced with immunoSEQ multiplex PCR; TCRdb's copy has only in-frame clones and lacks some. The table records about 140,000 clones, roughly 76% of them present only once. Regarding this clone: Its antigen is as yet unknown.

The clonotype originates from a female donor in good health and CMV-seronegative. The chain joins TRBV5-6 to TRBJ2-7; D not certain. The sequenced material came from PBMCs. CDR3 region: CASSPAGVGLPHEQYF. The CDR3 region has the DNA TGTGCCAGCAGCCCGGCAGGTGTGGGCCTTCCCCACGAGCAGTACTTC.